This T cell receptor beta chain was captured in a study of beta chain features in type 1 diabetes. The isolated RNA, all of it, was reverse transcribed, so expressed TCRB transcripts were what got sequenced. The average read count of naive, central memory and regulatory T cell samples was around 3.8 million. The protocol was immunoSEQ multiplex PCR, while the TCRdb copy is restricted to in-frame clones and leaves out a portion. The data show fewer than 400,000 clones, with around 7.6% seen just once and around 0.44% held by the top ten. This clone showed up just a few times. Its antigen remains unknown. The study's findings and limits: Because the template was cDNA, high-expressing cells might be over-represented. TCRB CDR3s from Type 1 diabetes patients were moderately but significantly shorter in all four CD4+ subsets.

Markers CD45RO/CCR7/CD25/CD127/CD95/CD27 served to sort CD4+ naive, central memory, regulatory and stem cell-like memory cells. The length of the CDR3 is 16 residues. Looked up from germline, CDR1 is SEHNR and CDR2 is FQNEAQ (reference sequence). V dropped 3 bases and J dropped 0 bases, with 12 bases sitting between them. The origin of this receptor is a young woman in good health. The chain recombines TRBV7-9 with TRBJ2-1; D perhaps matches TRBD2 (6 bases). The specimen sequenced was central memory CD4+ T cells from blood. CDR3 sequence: CASSFWRGSSYNEQFF. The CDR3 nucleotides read TGTGCCAGCAGCTTTTGGCGGGGCAGCTCCTACAATGAGCAGTTCTTC.